This T cell receptor beta chain was sequenced in a study of blood T cell repertoires in COVID-19 (dated by TCRdb to 2020 to 2021). Regarding the research as a whole: Samples covering the acute and convalescent phases of COVID-19 were provided by collaborators in the United States, Italy and Spain. The material from the prospective study consisted of cDNA or gDNA derived from T cells, B-cell-depleted T cells, or PBMCs. The dataset comprised deeply sampled blood TCRbeta repertoires from subjects exposed to, actively infected with, or recovered from COVID-19. Samples were obtained from the ongoing ImmuneRACE study (first 160 participants) and from 1,254 subjects provided by 6 global collaborators. The sample metadata nearly always contained a de-identified subject ID, COVID-19 status, age in years and sex. A freely available public database, intended as a resource for researchers studying the immune response to SARS-CoV-2, is where the repertoires were released. HLA class I and class II types, where available, came from metadata supplied by the sample provider rather than from assay-based typing.

The collaborating institutions used their own protocols to collect whole blood in K2EDTA tubes. For TCRbeta analysis, collaborator samples were shipped as frozen whole blood, as isolated PBMCs, or as DNA extracted from either sample type. TCRbeta CDR3 regions were amplified from genomic DNA using the immunoSEQ Assay, a bias-controlled multiplex PCR. Processing in the source paper ran as follows. The number of nucleated cells in each sample was estimated by amplification of reference gene primers within the assay. Sequence reads were collapsed and filtered to measure the absolute abundance of every unique TCRbeta CDR3 rearrangement. Productive Simpson clonality was computed per sample as the square root of Simpson's diversity index over productive rearrangements. As stored in TCRdb, this immuneACCESS dataset retains in-frame rearrangements with V and J assigned. A fraction of the clones does not appear; measured against another copy, unresolved V genes explain less than half of the discrepancy, and the remainder lacks a known reason. V and J calls plus clone size are reproduced from that table; the DNA served to infer D and trimming. This sample holds around 150,000 clones; around 90% were observed only once. Together, the top ten hold about 4.1% of the sample.

The CDR3 sequence holds 16 residues, the cysteine and phenylalanine included. Just CDR3 DNA is preserved here, 48 bases in frame from base 1. At the junction V is shortened by 3 bases and J by 3 bases; bases outside the gene matches: 6. Based on the germline V gene, the CDR1 and CDR2 sequences are ENHRY and SYGVKD. What the work shows at the level of the full study, not this receptor alone: The amount of clinical and demographic metadata varied by source and participant and was provided uncurated.

With respect to this clone: It lacks a known antigen. Base-call qualities are not available, and no considerably larger clone is one nucleotide away.

Material for sequencing was peripheral blood. Here the chain combines TRBV10-3 and TRBJ1-2; 11 central nucleotides agree with TRBD1. The source is an older woman with active or convalescent COVID-19. The CDR3 in this case is CAISEGGQGVDYGYTF. The nucleotides are TGTGCCATCAGTGAAGGGGGACAGGGGGTAGACTATGGCTACACCTTC.